This is a list of T cell receptor beta chains from one sample in a study of control samples from healthy donors and cancer patients. Assay: immunoSEQ multiplex PCR; the TCRdb copy retains only in-frame clones and omits some. Seen here are 170,000 or so clones, approximately 94% observed once, and the top ten hold over 6.5%. Specimen: blood. The receptors originated from a woman in her thirties or forties in good health. Both conserved end residues are part of each CDR3. The D gene is left open where the match is weak. Only part of the rows carry a size: once, few, many, or a class if the clone is expanded.

size: -; V: TRBV11-2; J: TRBJ1-4; D: TRBD1; CDR3: CASSLGGQGNEKLFF; DNA: TGTGCCAGCAGCTTAGGGGGACAGGGTAATGAAAAACTGTTTTTT
size: -; V: TRBV28; J: TRBJ1-1; D: -; CDR3: CASSSQNTEAFF; DNA: TGTGCCAGCAGTTCCCAGAACACTGAAGCTTTCTTT
size: -; V: TRBV4-1; J: TRBJ1-2; D: -; CDR3: CASSPGDLGVYGYTF; DNA: TGCGCCAGCAGCCCTGGGGACCTAGGGGTCTATGGCTACACCTTC
size: -; V: TRBV19; J: TRBJ2-3; D: TRBD2; CDR3: CASSSSGGTDTQYF; DNA: TGTGCCAGTAGTTCTAGCGGGGGCACAGATACGCAGTATTTT
size: -; V: TRBV4-3; J: TRBJ2-1; D: TRBD2; CDR3: CASSQGLAGDYNEQFF; DNA: TGCGCCAGCAGCCAAGGACTAGCGGGAGACTACAATGAGCAGTTCTTC
size: -; V: TRBV5-6; J: TRBJ1-4; D: -; CDR3: CASSLGGRHEKLFF; DNA: TGTGCCAGCAGCTTGGGAGGGAGGCATGAAAAACTGTTTTTT
size: once; V: TRBV5-6; J: TRBJ2-1; D: -; CDR3: CASSLVVEGWEQFF; DNA: TGTGCCAGCAGCTTGGTAGTGGAGGGGTGGGAGCAGTTCTTC
size: -; V: TRBV5-4; J: TRBJ1-2; D: -; CDR3: CASRRGLRGDGYTF; DNA: TGTGCCAGCAGACGAGGCCTCCGGGGGGATGGCTACACCTTC
size: -; V: TRBV7-2; J: TRBJ1-1; D: -; CDR3: CASTRRGASEAFF; DNA: TGTGCCAGCACCCGCCGGGGGGCATCTGAAGCTTTCTTT
size: -; V: TRBV7-8; J: TRBJ2-7; D: -; CDR3: CASSLEAYEQYF; DNA: TGTGCCAGCAGCTTAGAAGCCTACGAGCAGTACTTC
size: -; V: TRBV7-2; J: TRBJ1-4; D: TRBD1; CDR3: CASSPRDRGFTNEKLFF; DNA: TGTGCCAGCAGCCCCCGGGACAGGGGGTTCACTAATGAAAAACTGTTTTTT
size: -; V: TRBV20-1; J: TRBJ2-5; D: TRBD1; CDR3: CTGQHQETQYF; DNA: TGCACGGGACAGCATCAAGAGACCCAGTACTTC
size: -; V: TRBV9; J: TRBJ1-4; D: -; CDR3: CASSEQGKANEKLFF; DNA: TGTGCCAGCAGCGAACAGGGTAAAGCTAATGAAAAACTGTTTTTT
size: -; V: TRBV5-4; J: TRBJ2-1; D: TRBD2; CDR3: CASSWGLAAYNEQFF; DNA: TGTGCCAGCAGCTGGGGACTAGCGGCCTACAATGAGCAGTTCTTC
size: once; V: TRBV7-2; J: TRBJ2-7; D: -; CDR3: CASSSTGYSYEQYF; DNA: TGTGCCAGCAGCTCAACAGGGTACTCCTACGAGCAGTACTTC
size: once; V: TRBV4-2; J: TRBJ1-3; D: -; CDR3: CASSQDRGLSWNTIYF; DNA: TGTGCCAGCAGCCAAGATCGTGGACTGAGCTGGAACACCATATATTTT
size: -; V: TRBV5-4; J: TRBJ1-1; D: -; CDR3: CASSLAGALNTEAFF; DNA: TGTGCCAGCAGCTTGGCAGGGGCCCTGAACACTGAAGCTTTCTTT
size: -; V: TRBV6-6; J: TRBJ1-4; D: -; CDR3: CASREWPDGLFF; DNA: TGTGCCAGCAGGGAGTGGCCGGACGGCTTGTTTTTT
size: -; V: TRBV5-1; J: TRBJ2-3; D: TRBD2; CDR3: CASSHTGLAGSSDTQYF; DNA: TGCGCCAGCAGCCATACGGGACTAGCGGGATCCTCAGATACGCAGTATTTT
size: -; V: TRBV7-6; J: TRBJ2-7; D: TRBD1; CDR3: CASSSIQGTVPYEQYF; DNA: TGTGCCAGCAGCAGCATACAAGGGACAGTTCCCTACGAGCAGTACTTC
size: -; V: TRBV7-9; J: TRBJ2-1; D: -; CDR3: CASSGWLLVANEQFF; DNA: TGTGCCAGCAGCGGATGGTTGCTAGTGGCCAATGAGCAGTTCTTC
size: -; V: TRBV15; J: TRBJ2-7; D: TRBD1; CDR3: CATSRGQGGLEQYF; DNA: TGTGCCACCAGCAGAGGACAGGGGGGACTAGAGCAGTACTTC
size: -; V: TRBV7-2; J: TRBJ1-2; D: -; CDR3: CASSLAPGRGMSGYTF; DNA: TGTGCCAGCAGCTTAGCCCCGGGCAGGGGTATGAGCGGCTACACCTTC
size: many; V: TRBV11-2; J: TRBJ1-5; D: -; CDR3: CASSLTGGRPQHF; DNA: TGTGCCAGCAGCTTAACCGGGGGGAGGCCCCAGCATTTT
size: -; V: TRBV27; J: TRBJ2-3; D: TRBD2; CDR3: CASSLLRGGFTDTQYF; DNA: TGTGCCAGCAGTTTATTGCGGGGGGGATTCACAGATACGCAGTATTTT
size: -; V: TRBV30; J: TRBJ1-5; D: TRBD1; CDR3: CAWSDRGDQPQHF; DNA: TGTGCCTGGAGTGACAGGGGAGATCAGCCCCAGCATTTT
size: -; V: TRBV5-1; J: TRBJ1-5; D: -; CDR3: CASSLGGDQPQHF; DNA: TGCGCCAGCAGCTTGGGAGGGGACCAGCCCCAGCATTTT
size: few; V: TRBV7-2; J: TRBJ1-1; D: -; CDR3: CASSLDGAGKAFF; DNA: TGTGCCAGCAGCTTAGATGGTGCGGGGAAAGCTTTCTTT
size: -; V: TRBV5-6; J: TRBJ2-5; D: -; CDR3: CASSLYWLGRTQYF; DNA: TGTGCCAGCAGCTTGTATTGGCTTGGGAGGACCCAGTACTTC